Included here is one T cell receptor (beta chain) sequence, with context. Its antigen is not identified. This record comes from a study of cytomegalovirus exposure and HLA in healthy donors. Study outcomes and limitations: It was reported that TCR beta sequences correctly inferred the HLA-A and HLA-B alleles for most subjects. As was reported, the classifier diagnosed cytomegalovirus status with high specificity and sensitivity. A previous analysis found most TCR beta V segments productive roughly 87% or roughly 30% of the time.

The germline V gene has CDR1 SGHDT and CDR2 YYEEEE. The ends lost 5 bases at V and 4 bases at J; junction bases unmatched: 8. The CDR3 runs to 14 residues. PCR employed 60 Vbeta and 13 Jbeta primers. TCRdb keeps only in-frame clones here, not all; method: immunoSEQ multiplex PCR. The data show around 110,000 clones, about three quarters seen once. The source of this sequence is a man aged 30 to 39 in good health and CMV-seronegative. The sample was PBMCs. The chain recombines TRBV5-6 with TRBJ2-7, with 8 bases matching TRBD1. The CDR3 nucleotides read TGTGCCAGCAGGGCCGGGACAGGCTCATACGAGCAGTACTTC. Its translation is CASRAGTGSYEQYF. Supplemented by reference TRBV5-6 and TRBJ2-7, the full variable domain reads DAGVTQSPTHLIKTRGQQVTLRCSPKSGHDTVSWYQQALGQGPQFIFQYYEEEERQRGNFPDRFSGHQFPNYSSELNVNALLLGDSALYLCASRAGTGSYEQYFGPGTRLTVT.